This TCR beta chain originates from a study of blood T cell repertoires in COVID-19. Study-level information: The study drew acute and convalescent COVID-19 samples from the United States, Italy and Spain. PBMCs, B-cell-depleted T cells, or T cells were the source of the cDNA or gDNA that made up the material.

Authors' processing steps: Counts of nucleated cells, estimated from reference gene primer amplification, were obtained. Clones were sequenced by immunoSEQ multiplex PCR, and TCRdb holds only the in-frame ones, with some missing. V and J calls and clone size are as listed in that table; D and trimming were resolved from the DNA. The sample has fewer than 500,000 clones, about nine tenths seen once. Trimming removed 4 bases from V and 5 bases from J; junction bases left unmatched: 13. This CDR3 comprises 17 residues. Germline values: CDR1 SEHNR, CDR2 FQNEAQ (reference sequence). The source material was peripheral blood. V gene TRBV7-9 combines with J gene TRBJ2-1; 8 bases map to TRBD2. The sequence derives from a woman aged 30 to 39 with active or convalescent COVID-19. CDR3 protein: CASSSTFSGDTNNEQFF. The CDR3 DNA sequence: TGTGCCAGCAGCTCTACGTTTAGCGGGGACACTAACAATGAGCAGTTCTTC.